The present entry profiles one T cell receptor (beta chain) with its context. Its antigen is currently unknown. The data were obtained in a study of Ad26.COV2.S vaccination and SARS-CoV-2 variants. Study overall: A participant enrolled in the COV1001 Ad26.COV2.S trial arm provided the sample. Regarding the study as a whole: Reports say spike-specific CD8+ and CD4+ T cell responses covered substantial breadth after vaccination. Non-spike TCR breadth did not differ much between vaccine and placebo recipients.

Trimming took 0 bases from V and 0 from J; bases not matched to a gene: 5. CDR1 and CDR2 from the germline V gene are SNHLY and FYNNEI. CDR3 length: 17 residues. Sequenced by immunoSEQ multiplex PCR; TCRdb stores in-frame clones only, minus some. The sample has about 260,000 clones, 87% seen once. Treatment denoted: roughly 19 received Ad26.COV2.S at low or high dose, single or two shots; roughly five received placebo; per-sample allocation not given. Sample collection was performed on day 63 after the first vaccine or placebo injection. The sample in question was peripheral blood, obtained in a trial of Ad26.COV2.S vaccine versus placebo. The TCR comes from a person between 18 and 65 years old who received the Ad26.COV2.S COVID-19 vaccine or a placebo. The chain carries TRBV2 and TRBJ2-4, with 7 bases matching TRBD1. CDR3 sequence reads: CASSEAGGQIAKNIQYF. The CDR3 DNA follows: TGTGCCAGCAGTGAAGCTGGGGGACAGATAGCCAAAAACATTCAGTACTTC.